The 23 T cell receptor beta chains listed next were all sequenced from one sample in a study of liver allograft versus peripheral blood T cells. Across the whole study: Comparisons were made between T cell receptor repertoires found in transplanted livers and those circulating in recipients' peripheral blood.

From the reads, TCRdb called clonotypes with MiXCR, one entry per CDR3 protein. The sample has 1,600 or so distinct CDR3 sequences, about 16% seen once; the top ten hold 15%. The receptors stem from a human patient who had a liver transplant. A share of the T cells may be of graft donor origin.

This clonotype rates as medium-sized. The chain combines TRBV27 with TRBJ2-5; the D gene is possibly TRBD2 (7 bases). The CDR3 runs 11 residues. Germline assignment: CDR1 MNHEY and CDR2 SMNVEV (reference sequence). In DNA, the CDR3 is TGTGCTGAAGGGAGGGGGGAGACCCAGTACTTC. As protein: CAEGRGETQYF.

By sample fraction, this clonotype is medium-sized. The gene calls are TRBV6-5 and TRBJ2-2, with 11 bases identical to TRBD1. The CDR3 is 15 residues long. CDR1 MNHEY and CDR2 SVGAGI come from the germline V gene. Trimming took 5 bases from V and 6 from J; bases not matched to a gene: 5. CDR3 nucleotide sequence: TGTGCCAGCAGTAGGACAGGGGGCTCGGCCGGGGAGCTGTTTTTT. Protein: CASSRTGGSAGELFF.

This clonotype counts as medium-sized. The rearrangement links TRBV7-9 to TRBJ1-1; D gene unclear. V was clipped by 2 bases and J by 1 base, with 8 bases between them. Per germline, CDR1 SEHNR and CDR2 FQNEAQ (reference sequence). This CDR3 region has 14 residues. CDR3 amino acids: CASSLSRENTEAFF. The CDR3 DNA follows: TGTGCCAGCAGCTTATCCAGAGAGAACACTGAAGCTTTCTTT. The full variable domain, with the rest looked up from reference TRBV7-9 and TRBJ1-1, is DTGVSQNPRHKITKRGQNVTFRCDPISEHNRLYWYRQTLGQGPEFLTYFQNEAQLEKSRLLSDRFSAERPKGSFSTLEIQRTEQGDSAMYLCASSLSRENTEAFFGQGTRLTVV.

This clonotype has a handful of counts. The chain recombines TRBV5-1 with TRBJ2-7, with 10 bases that match TRBD2. The ends lost 4 bases at V and 5 bases at J; junction bases unmatched: 9. The V gene's germline CDR1 is SGHRS and CDR2 YFSETQ. The CDR3 runs to 15 residues. The DNA of the CDR3 is TGCGCCAGCAGCCAGCCGGGACTAGCGAAGCACGAGCAGTACGTC. Translated: CASSQPGLAKHEQYV.

Notes on this clonotype: One end of the junction does not line up with germline, which may come from a read error. The J gene is TRBJ2-7, the V gene TRBV6-5; possible D gene TRBD2, 8 bases. Germline CDR1 is MNHEY and CDR2 is SVGAGI. The CDR3 has 16 residues. In DNA form, the CDR3 reads TGTGCCAACAGTTACTTTAGCGGGGACAGCTCCTACGAGCAGTACTTC. Amino acids: CANSYFSGDSSYEQYF.

The J gene is TRBJ2-5, the V gene TRBV11-3, with 10 bases that match TRBD1. The V gene end was trimmed by 6 bases and the J gene end by 8 bases; junction bases not matched to a gene: 3. The CDR3 totals 12 residues. Germline V gene data show CDR1 as SGHNT and CDR2 as YENEEA. In nucleotides, the CDR3 is TGTGCCAGCAGTCGGACAGGGGGAACCCAGTACTTC. This gives the protein CASSRTGGTQYF.

This clonotype is termed medium-sized. The J gene is TRBJ1-5, the V gene TRBV10-2, with no clear D. Per germline, CDR1 WSHSY and CDR2 SAAADI. This CDR3 is 15 amino acids long. V was shortened by 3 bases and J by 4 bases, with 13 bases between the two germline ends. In DNA, the CDR3 is TGCGCCAGCAGTGATTTCCTACAGCCTAATCAGCCCCAGCATTTT. It is translated as CASSDFLQPNQPQHF.

By proportion, this clonotype is large. The chain carries TRBV18 and TRBJ1-6, with 7 bases lining up with TRBD1. V shed 3 bases, J shed 6 bases, and the junction held 2 bases outside the gene matches. The CDR3 sequence is 14 residues long. Germline values: CDR1 KGHSH, CDR2 LQKENI. The CDR3 loop is CASSPGQFNSPLHF. CDR3 nucleotides: TGTGCCAGCTCACCGGGACAGTTTAATTCACCCCTCCACTTT.

In this sample, this clonotype is medium-sized (0.01 to 0.1%). The chain employs TRBV20-1 and TRBJ1-1; the match to TRBD1 covers 8 bases. CDR3 length: 12 amino acids. Germline V lookup: CDR1 DFQATT, CDR2 SNEGSKA (reference sequence). The ends lost 1 base at V and 11 bases at J; junction bases unmatched: 6. CDR3: CSARVGTGGAFF. The CDR3, as DNA: TGCAGTGCTAGAGTAGGGACAGGCGGGGCTTTCTTT.

By share, this clonotype counts as large (0.1 to 1%). The chain couples TRBV18 to TRBJ2-7; D unclear. V was trimmed by 0 bases and J by 2 bases, leaving 8 bases between them. The CDR3 runs to 14 residues. From germline, CDR1 is KGHSH and CDR2 LQKENI. CDR3 sequence reads: CASSPPRPPYEQYF. As DNA, the CDR3 is TGTGCCAGCTCACCACCGCGGCCCCCCTACGAGCAGTACTTC.

This clonotype is categorized as large (0.1 to 1%). V gene TRBV6-5 combines with J gene TRBJ1-3; 10 nucleotides agree with TRBD1. This CDR3 has 15 residues. Germline trimming cut 6 bases from V and 2 bases from J; bases unmatched to any gene: 4. Looked up from germline, CDR1 is MNHEY and CDR2 is SVGAGI. CDR3 bases: TGTGCCAGCAGCCGGGACAGGGGAGCTGGAAACACCATATATTTT. Its translation is CASSRDRGAGNTIYF.

This sequence joins TRBV2 and TRBJ1-3, with no clear D. The CDR3 consists of 14 residues. Germline V gene sequence: CDR1 SNHLY, CDR2 FYNNEI. With 7 bases removed from V and 2 bases from J, the gap between germline ends came to 12 bases. CDR3 coding DNA: TGTGCCAGCAATTGGGGAGGGACTGGAAACACCATATATTTT. Amino acid sequence: CASNWGGTGNTIYF.

By share, this clonotype ranks as hyperexpanded. The chain links TRBV27 to TRBJ2-1, with 15 bases identical to TRBD2. The J segment lost 4 bases and the V segment lost 6 bases, leaving 4 bases of the junction unmatched. The length of the CDR3 is 16 residues. In germline, CDR1 is MNHEY, CDR2 SMNVEV (reference sequence). CDR3 sequence reads: CASRGLAGGLYNEQFF. The CDR3 region has the DNA TGTGCCAGCAGAGGACTAGCGGGGGGGCTATACAATGAGCAGTTCTTC.

As for this clonotype: A much larger clone lies one base from this, so it may be a read error. CDR3 residues: CVSSPGLAGTNEQFF. Written as DNA, the CDR3 is TGTGTCAGCAGCCCGGGACTAGCGGGGACGAATGAGCAGTTCTTC. The genes are TRBV13 and TRBJ2-7, with 13 bases fitting TRBD2. The J call may be wrong; the DNA end is better matched by TRBJ2-1. Germline CDR1 reads PRHDT; CDR2 reads FYEKMQ (reference sequence). CDR3 length: 15 amino acids.

By share, this clonotype counts as large. The rearrangement links TRBV29-1 to TRBJ2-1; a weak D match, TRBD2 (6 bases). In germline, CDR1 is SQVTM, CDR2 ANQGSEA. The CDR3 is made up of 13 amino acids. Between the trimmed V and J ends, which lost 3 bases and 6 bases, there was a span of 12 bases. The CDR3 loop is CSVDGGSGNEQFF. CDR3 nucleotides: TGCAGCGTTGATGGGGGGAGCGGCAATGAGCAGTTCTTC.

The rearrangement links TRBV10-1 to TRBJ1-1, with unresolved D. Trimming stripped 3 bases from V and 11 bases from J, with 13 bases between. The CDR3 is made up of 12 amino acids. From germline, CDR1 is WNHNN and CDR2 SYGVQD (reference sequence). CDR3 DNA: TGCGCCAGCAGTGATCCCCTCTACTCGGCTTTCTTT. This sequence encodes CASSDPLYSAFF.

By proportion, this clonotype is medium-sized. The chain employs TRBV9 and TRBJ1-2, with D unresolved. Looked up from germline, CDR1 is SGDLS and CDR2 is YYNGEE. The CDR3 has 16 residues. The V gene lost 0 bases and the J gene lost 6 bases, with 18 bases spanning the gap. CDR3 in amino acids: CASSVGYLRGSDGYTF. CDR3 nucleotide sequence: TGTGCCAGCAGCGTAGGGTACCTCAGAGGGTCCGATGGCTACACCTTC.

This chain links TRBV6-2 or TRBV6-3 with TRBJ1-6; maybe TRBD1 (6 bases). The ends were cut back, 6 bases at V and 2 bases at J, with 14 bases in the middle. The CDR3 totals 16 residues. Germline V gene data show CDR1 as MNHEY and CDR2 as SVGEGT. CDR3 bases: TGTGCCAGCAGGCACTATGGGGGCGCCTATAATTCACCCCTCCACTTT. It yields the protein CASRHYGGAYNSPLHF.

The chain has TRBV19 and TRBJ2-3; D uncertain. Germline CDR1 and CDR2: LNHDA and SQIVND (reference sequence). V was trimmed by 5 bases and J by 3 bases, leaving 3 bases between them. The CDR3 loop spans 11 amino acids. The CDR3 region is CASSRTDTQYF. CDR3 sequence (DNA): TGTGCCAGTAGTCGGACAGATACGCAGTATTTT. Based on the CDR3 plus reference TRBV19 and TRBJ2-3, the full variable domain is DGGITQSPKYLFRKEGQNVTLSCEQNLNHDAMYWYRQDPGQGLRLIYYSQIVNDFQKGDIAEGYSVSREKKESFPLTVTSAQKNPTAFYLCASSRTDTQYFGPGTRLTVL.

As to this clonotype: One end of the junction varies from germline; a read error may be responsible. This chain joins TRBV14 and TRBJ1-1; D might be TRBD1 (5 bases). This CDR3 contains 13 residues. CDR1 is SGHDN and CDR2 is FVKESK in the germline V gene. The CDR3 bases are TGTGTCAGCAGCCAAAGCGGGGCCCGGTGGGCTTTCTTT. It yields the protein CVSSQSGARWAFF.

The sample holds a few counts of this clonotype. The V and J genes are TRBV5-4 and TRBJ2-1, with 15 bases lining up with TRBD2. Trimming at V came to 3 bases and at J to 9 bases, leaving 7 bases not matched to a gene. The germline V gene encodes CDR1 SGHNT and CDR2 YYREEE (reference sequence). The CDR3 length is 16 residues. The CDR3, as DNA: TGTGCCAGCAGCTCGGGGACTAGCGGGGGGTCTGGTGAGCAGTTCTTC. Amino acids: CASSSGTSGGSGEQFF. Supplemented by reference TRBV5-4 and TRBJ2-1, the full variable domain reads ETGVTQSPTHLIKTRGQQVTLRCSSQSGHNTVSWYQQALGQGPQFIFQYYREEENGRGNFPPRFSGLQFPNYSSELNVNALELDDSALYLCASSSGTSGGSGEQFFGPGTRLTVL.

This clonotype is judged medium-sized. The chain carries TRBV5-6 and TRBJ2-1, with unresolved D. V lost 2 bases, J lost 9 bases, and 6 bases lay in between. The CDR3 contains 11 residues. Per germline, CDR1 SGHDT and CDR2 YYEEEE. CDR3 in amino acids: CASSLGGEQFF. In DNA form, the CDR3 reads TGTGCCAGCAGCTTAGGTGGTGAGCAGTTCTTC.

By frequency in the sample, this clonotype is medium-sized (0.01 to 0.1%). The rearrangement uses TRBV20-1 and TRBJ1-4, with 7 bases that match TRBD1. The V gene's germline CDR1 is DFQATT and CDR2 SNEGSKA (reference sequence). Trimming cost V 5 bases and J 5 bases; bases outside gene matches: 11. The CDR3 runs 15 residues. Here the CDR3 reads CSADSLQGMNEKLFF. CDR3 nucleotides: TGCAGTGCTGACTCCCTACAGGGGATGAATGAAAAACTGTTTTTT.